Sequencing of this TCR beta chain was carried out in a study of neurological immune-mediated disorders. Where libraries were unsorted, they were derived from 2 million PBMCs stored at -80 degrees C. Study outcomes and limitations: Multiple sclerosis was found to have the least TCR clonal expansion, below healthy controls, and HTLV-1-associated myelopathy the most.

With 10-nucleotide random UMIs, 5'RACE was used to make the cDNA. TCRdb re-analysed the 5' RACE reads in MiXCR, keeping a single row per CDR3 protein. The sample gives 81,000 or so distinct CDR3 sequences, just over 5% of which show up once; about 2.4% is in the top ten. Germline V lookup: CDR1 MNHEY, CDR2 SVGEGT. The CDR3 consists of 15 residues. With V trimmed by 7 bases and J by 3 bases, 9 bases remained unmatched. This clonotype was recorded many times. Its antigen remains unidentified. The sample consisted of PBMCs. The source of this sequence is a woman between 25 and 40 years old with multiple sclerosis. The chain joins TRBV6-2 or TRBV6-3 to TRBJ2-5, with 9 positions matching TRBD2. CDR3 loop: CASKVAGAVKETQYF. The CDR3 nucleotides read TGTGCCAGCAAAGTAGCGGGGGCCGTAAAAGAGACCCAGTACTTC.